This T cell receptor (beta chain) emerged from a study of cytomegalovirus exposure and HLA in healthy donors. Both 60 Vbeta primers and 13 Jbeta primers went into the PCR. Profiled with immunoSEQ multiplex PCR; TCRdb holds only in-frame clones, not every one. The data contain more than 85,000 clones, about 76% of them singletons. This CDR3 contains 18 residues. In germline, CDR1 is SGHNT, CDR2 YYREEE (reference sequence). The junction had 17 bases not matched to a gene; V was cut back by 5 bases and J by 4 bases. The sequence derives from a man aged 30 to 45 in good health and CMV-seropositive. The material sequenced was PBMCs. V gene TRBV5-4 combines with J gene TRBJ1-2; TRBD1 matches 10 bases. The CDR3 reads CASRTTGGALRAFYGYTF. The DNA for the CDR3 is TGTGCCAGCAGGACGACAGGGGGCGCTCTAAGGGCCTTCTATGGCTACACCTTC.